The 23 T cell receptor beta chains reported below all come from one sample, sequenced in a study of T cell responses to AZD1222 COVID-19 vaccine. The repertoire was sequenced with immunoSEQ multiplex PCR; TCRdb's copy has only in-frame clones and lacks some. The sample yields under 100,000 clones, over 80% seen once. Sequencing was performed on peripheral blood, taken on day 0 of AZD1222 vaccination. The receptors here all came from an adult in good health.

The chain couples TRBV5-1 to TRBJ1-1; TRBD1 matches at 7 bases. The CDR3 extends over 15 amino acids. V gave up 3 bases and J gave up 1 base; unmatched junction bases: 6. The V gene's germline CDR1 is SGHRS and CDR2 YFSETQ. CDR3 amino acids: CASSYRGRRNTEAFF. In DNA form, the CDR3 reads TGCGCCAGCAGCTACAGGGGACGGAGGAACACTGAAGCTTTCTTT.

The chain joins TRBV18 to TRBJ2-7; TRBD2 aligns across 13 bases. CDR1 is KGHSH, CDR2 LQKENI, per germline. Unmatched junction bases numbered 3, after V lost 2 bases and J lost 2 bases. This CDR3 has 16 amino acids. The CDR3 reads CASSPRGLAGTYEQYF. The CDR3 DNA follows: TGTGCCAGCTCACCAAGGGGACTAGCGGGAACCTACGAGCAGTACTTC.

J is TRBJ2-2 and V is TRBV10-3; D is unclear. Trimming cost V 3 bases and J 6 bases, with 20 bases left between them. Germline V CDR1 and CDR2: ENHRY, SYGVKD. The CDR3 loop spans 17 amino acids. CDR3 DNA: TGTGCCATCAGTGACGTAGCCCAAAAAAGTTCTCCCGGGGAGCTGTTTTTT. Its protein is CAISDVAQKSSPGELFF.

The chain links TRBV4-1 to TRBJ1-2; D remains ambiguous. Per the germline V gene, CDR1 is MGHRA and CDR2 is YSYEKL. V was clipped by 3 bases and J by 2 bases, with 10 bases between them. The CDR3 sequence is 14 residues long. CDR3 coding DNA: TGCGCCAGCAGCCACCCGACCGAGAACTATGGCTACACCTTC. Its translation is CASSHPTENYGYTF.

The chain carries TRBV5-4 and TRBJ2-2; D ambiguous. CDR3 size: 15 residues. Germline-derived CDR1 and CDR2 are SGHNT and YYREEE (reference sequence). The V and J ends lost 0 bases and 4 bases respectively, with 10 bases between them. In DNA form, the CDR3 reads TGTGCCAGCAGCTTGGGTCGGAGTACCACCGGGGAGCTGTTTTTT. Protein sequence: CASSLGRSTTGELFF.

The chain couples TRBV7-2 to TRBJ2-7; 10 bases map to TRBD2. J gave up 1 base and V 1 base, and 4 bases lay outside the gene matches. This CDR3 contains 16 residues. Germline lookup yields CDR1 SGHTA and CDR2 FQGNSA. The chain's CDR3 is CASSLGPAGGSYEQYF. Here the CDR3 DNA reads TGTGCCAGCAGCTTAGGGCCAGCGGGAGGGTCCTACGAGCAGTACTTC.

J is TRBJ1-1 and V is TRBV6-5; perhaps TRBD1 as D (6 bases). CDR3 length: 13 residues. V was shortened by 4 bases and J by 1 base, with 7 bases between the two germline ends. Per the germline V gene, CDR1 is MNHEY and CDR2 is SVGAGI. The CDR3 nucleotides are TGTGCCAGCAGTTGGGGACAGAACACTGAAGCTTTCTTT. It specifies CASSWGQNTEAFF.

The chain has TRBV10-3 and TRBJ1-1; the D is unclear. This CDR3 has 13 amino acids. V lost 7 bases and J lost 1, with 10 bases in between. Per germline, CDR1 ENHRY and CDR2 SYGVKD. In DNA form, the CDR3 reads TGTGCCATCAAGACTGAACCGAACACTGAAGCTTTCTTT. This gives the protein CAIKTEPNTEAFF.

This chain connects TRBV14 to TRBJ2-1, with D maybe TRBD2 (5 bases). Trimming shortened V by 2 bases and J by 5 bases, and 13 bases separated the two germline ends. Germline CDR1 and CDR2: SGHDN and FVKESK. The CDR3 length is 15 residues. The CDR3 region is CASSQWRTGNNEQFF. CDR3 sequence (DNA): TGTGCCAGCAGCCAATGGAGGACTGGTAACAATGAGCAGTTCTTC. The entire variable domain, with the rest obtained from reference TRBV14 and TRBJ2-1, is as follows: EAGVTQFPSHSVIEKGQTVTLRCDPISGHDNLYWYRRVMGKEIKFLLHFVKESKQDESGMPNNRFLAERTGGTYSTLKVQPAELEDSGVYFCASSQWRTGNNEQFFGPGTRLTVL.

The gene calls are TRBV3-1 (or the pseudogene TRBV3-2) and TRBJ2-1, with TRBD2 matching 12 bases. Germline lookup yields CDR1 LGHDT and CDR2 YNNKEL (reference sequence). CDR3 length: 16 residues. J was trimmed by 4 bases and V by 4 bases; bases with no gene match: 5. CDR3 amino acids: CASSLGLAGIYNEQFF. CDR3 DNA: TGTGCCAGCAGCCTAGGACTAGCGGGAATATACAATGAGCAGTTCTTC.

The CDR3 loop reads CASSGLTSWGEQFF. The CDR3 nucleotides are TGTGCCAGCTCAGGTCTGACGAGCTGGGGTGAGCAGTTCTTC. This chain connects TRBV18 to TRBJ2-1; D gene unclear. CDR1 is KGHSH, CDR2 LQKENI, per germline. The CDR3 totals 14 residues. V was pared by 5 bases and J by 9 bases, with 17 bases between.

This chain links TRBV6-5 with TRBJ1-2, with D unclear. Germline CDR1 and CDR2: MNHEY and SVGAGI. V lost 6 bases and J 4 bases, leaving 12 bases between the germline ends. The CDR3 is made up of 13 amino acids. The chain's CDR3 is CASSPRYVYGYTF. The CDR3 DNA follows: TGTGCCAGCAGCCCACGTTATGTCTATGGCTACACCTTC.

CDR3 in amino acids: CAISELGPPETGELFF. CDR3 nucleotides: TGTGCCATCAGTGAGTTAGGCCCCCCAGAAACGGGGGAGCTGTTTTTT. V is TRBV10-3 and J is TRBJ2-2; D is unclear. V dropped 1 base and J dropped 8 bases, with 17 bases sitting between them. Germline V CDR1 and CDR2: ENHRY, SYGVKD. CDR3 length equals 16 residues.

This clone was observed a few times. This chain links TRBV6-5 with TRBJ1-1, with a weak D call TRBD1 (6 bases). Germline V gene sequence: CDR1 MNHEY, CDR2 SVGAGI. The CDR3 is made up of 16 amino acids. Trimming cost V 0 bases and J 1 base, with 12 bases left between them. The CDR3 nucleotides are TGTGCCAGCAGTTACTCGACAGGAACCAAGAACACTGAAGCTTTCTTT. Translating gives CASSYSTGTKNTEAFF.

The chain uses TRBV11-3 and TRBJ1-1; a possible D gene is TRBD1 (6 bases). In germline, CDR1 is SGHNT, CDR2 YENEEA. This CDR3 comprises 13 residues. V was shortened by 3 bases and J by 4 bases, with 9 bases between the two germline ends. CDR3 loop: CASSFTGLTEAFF. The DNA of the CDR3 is TGTGCCAGCAGCTTTACAGGGCTCACTGAAGCTTTCTTT.

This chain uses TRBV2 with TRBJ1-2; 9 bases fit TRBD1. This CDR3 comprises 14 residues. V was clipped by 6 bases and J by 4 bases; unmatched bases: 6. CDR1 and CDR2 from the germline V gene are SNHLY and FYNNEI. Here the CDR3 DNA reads TGTGCCAGCAGACGCACAGGGGGCGGCTATGGCTACACCTTC. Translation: CASRRTGGGYGYTF. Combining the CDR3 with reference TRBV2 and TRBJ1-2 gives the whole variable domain EPEVTQTPSHQVTQMGQEVILRCVPISNHLYFYWYRQILGQKVEFLVSFYNNEISEKSEIFDDQFSVERPDGSNFTLKIRSTKLEDSAMYFCASRRTGGGYGYTFGSGTRLTVV.

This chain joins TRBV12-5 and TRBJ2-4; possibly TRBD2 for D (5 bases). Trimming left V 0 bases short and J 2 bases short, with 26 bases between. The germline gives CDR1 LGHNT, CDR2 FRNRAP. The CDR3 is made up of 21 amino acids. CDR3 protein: CASGLVLGRRVDPWSKNIQYF. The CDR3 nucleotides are TGTGCTAGTGGTTTGGTACTAGGTCGAAGGGTTGACCCATGGTCCAAAAACATTCAGTACTTC.

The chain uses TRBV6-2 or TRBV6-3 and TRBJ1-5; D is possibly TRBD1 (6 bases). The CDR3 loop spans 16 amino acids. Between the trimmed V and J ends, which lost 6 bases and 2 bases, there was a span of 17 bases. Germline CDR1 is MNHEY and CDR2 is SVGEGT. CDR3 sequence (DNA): TGTGCCAGCAGCCCTGGACAGCGGAGAGGCAATCAGCCCCAGCATTTT. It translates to CASSPGQRRGNQPQHF.

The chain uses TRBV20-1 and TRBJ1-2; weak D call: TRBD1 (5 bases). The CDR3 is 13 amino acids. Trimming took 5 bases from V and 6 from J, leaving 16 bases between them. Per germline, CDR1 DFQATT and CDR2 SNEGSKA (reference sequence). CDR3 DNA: TGCAGTGCTGGTGGTGGGACCGCGGATGGCTACACCTTC. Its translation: CSAGGGTADGYTF.

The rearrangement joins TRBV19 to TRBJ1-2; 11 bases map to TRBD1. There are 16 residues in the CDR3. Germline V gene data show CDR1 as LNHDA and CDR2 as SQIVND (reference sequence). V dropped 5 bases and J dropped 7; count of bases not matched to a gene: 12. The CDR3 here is CASSYTQRTGGSGYTF. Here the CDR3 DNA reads TGTGCCAGTAGTTACACCCAGAGGACAGGGGGCTCTGGCTACACCTTC.

CDR3 residues: CASSQDHGTSGEKLFF. CDR3 sequence (DNA): TGCGCCAGCAGCCAAGATCATGGGACTTCAGGGGAAAAACTGTTTTTT. This chain joins TRBV4-1 and TRBJ1-4; possible D gene TRBD1, 5 bases. CDR1 is MGHRA, CDR2 YSYEKL, per germline. The V end was cut by 0 bases, the J end by 8 bases, with 16 bases between. This CDR3 is 16 amino acids long.

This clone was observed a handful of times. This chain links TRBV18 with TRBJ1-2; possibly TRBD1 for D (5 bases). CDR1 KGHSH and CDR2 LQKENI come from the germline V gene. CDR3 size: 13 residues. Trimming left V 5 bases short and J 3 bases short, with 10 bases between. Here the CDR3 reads CASSGGLDYGYTF. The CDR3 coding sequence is TGTGCCAGCTCAGGGGGACTGGACTATGGCTACACCTTC. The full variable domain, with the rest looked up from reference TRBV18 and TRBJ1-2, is NAGVMQNPRHLVRRRGQEARLRCSPMKGHSHVYWYRQLPEEGLKFMVYLQKENIIDESGMPKERFSAEFPKEGPSILRIQQVVRGDSAAYFCASSGGLDYGYTFGSGTRLTVV.

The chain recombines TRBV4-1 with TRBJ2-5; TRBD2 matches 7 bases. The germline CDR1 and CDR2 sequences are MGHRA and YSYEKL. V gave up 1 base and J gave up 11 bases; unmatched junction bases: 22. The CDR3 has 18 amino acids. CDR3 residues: CASSQGEWREQKRGAQYF. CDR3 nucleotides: TGCGCCAGCAGCCAAGGGGAATGGCGGGAGCAGAAAAGGGGTGCTCAGTACTTC.